Below, 25 T cell receptor beta chains from the same sample are listed, as sequenced in a study of cytomegalovirus exposure and HLA in healthy donors. The study ran its PCR with 60 Vbeta and 13 Jbeta primers. Clones were sequenced by immunoSEQ multiplex PCR, and TCRdb holds only the in-frame ones, with some missing. Counted here are some 160,000 clones, less than 90% occurring once; the ten biggest clones make up less than 2.5%. Sequencing was done on a sample of PBMCs. The receptors shown here come from a boy under 10 years old in good health and CMV-seronegative.

A few counts support this clone. J is TRBJ1-4 and V is TRBV10-3; 9 nucleotides line up with TRBD1. Germline V lookup: CDR1 ENHRY, CDR2 SYGVKD. The CDR3 runs 16 residues. J gave up 0 bases and V 3 bases, and 2 bases lay outside the gene matches. CDR3 in DNA: TGTGCCATCAGTGACGGGACAGGGCCAACTAATGAAAAACTGTTTTTT. It codes for CAISDGTGPTNEKLFF.

V usage is TRBV29-1 and J usage is TRBJ2-3, with unresolved D. The germline V gene has CDR1 SQVTM and CDR2 ANQGSEA. Trimming took 7 bases from V and 10 from J, leaving 21 bases between them. This CDR3 is built from 13 residues. CDR3 bases: TGCAGCGCCACAGAGAGTTCTCTGGTTCCGCAGTATTTT. It codes for CSATESSLVPQYF.

This clone is labeled as medium-sized. The rearrangement uses TRBV7-8 and TRBJ2-7; tentatively, D is TRBD1 (5 bases). Trimming took 0 bases from V and 3 from J, leaving 12 bases between them. The CDR3 covers 15 residues. Germline V gives CDR1 SGHVS, CDR2 FQNEAQ. This chain's CDR3 is CASSLAQGPSYEQYF. The CDR3 DNA reads TGTGCCAGCAGCTTAGCGCAGGGCCCGAGCTACGAGCAGTACTTC.

The chain is built from TRBV11-3 and TRBJ1-1; a possible D gene is TRBD1 (6 bases). The germline V and J ends were trimmed by 4 bases and 10 bases, with 34 bases remaining between them. CDR1 is SGHNT, CDR2 YENEEA, per germline. The CDR3 spans 19 residues. CDR3 bases: TGTGCCAGCAGCTCCCTTCGGGGGGCGGGGGCGGACAGCTATCTCGGAGCTTTCTTT. Translated, it gives CASSSLRGAGADSYLGAFF.

This chain connects TRBV19 to TRBJ2-1; the match to TRBD2 covers 8 bases. V shed 7 bases and J 5 bases; nucleotides not matched to a gene: 13. CDR1 is LNHDA and CDR2 is SQIVND in the germline V gene (reference sequence). This CDR3 contains 16 residues. CDR3 protein: CASTPSREGINNEQFF. The CDR3 coding sequence is TGTGCCAGTACCCCTTCTCGGGAGGGAATTAACAATGAGCAGTTCTTC. Using reference TRBV19 and TRBJ2-1 for the parts outside the CDR3, the full variable domain is DGGITQSPKYLFRKEGQNVTLSCEQNLNHDAMYWYRQDPGQGLRLIYYSQIVNDFQKGDIAEGYSVSREKKESFPLTVTSAQKNPTAFYLCASTPSREGINNEQFFGPGTRLTVL.

The chain carries TRBV6-5 and TRBJ2-7; the D gene is possibly TRBD2 (5 bases). The V end lost 8 bases, the J end lost 3 bases, and 8 bases lay between the germline ends. The CDR3 contains 11 residues. Germline V lookup: CDR1 MNHEY, CDR2 SVGAGI. The chain's CDR3 is CASGRNYEQYF. CDR3 sequence (DNA): TGTGCCAGCGGGAGAAACTACGAGCAGTACTTC.

The rearrangement joins TRBV9 to TRBJ1-2; TRBD1 is a possible D gene (6 bases). The CDR3 loop spans 14 amino acids. Germline CDR1 and CDR2: SGDLS and YYNGEE. Trimming took off 3 bases at V and 7 bases at J, with 16 bases between the two ends. CDR3: CASSDFRGASGYTF. For the CDR3, the DNA is TGTGCCAGCAGCGATTTCAGGGGCGCTTCTGGCTACACCTTC.

This chain links TRBV29-1 with TRBJ1-5; perhaps TRBD1 as D (6 bases). This CDR3 is 13 amino acids long. Germline-derived CDR1 and CDR2 are SQVTM and ANQGSEA. The V end lost 6 bases, the J end lost 7 bases, and 16 bases lay between the germline ends. CDR3 sequence reads: CSVQTGRGQPQHF. For the CDR3, the DNA is TGCAGCGTCCAAACAGGGAGGGGACAGCCCCAGCATTTT.

The chain couples TRBV19 to TRBJ1-2; TRBD1 matches at 7 bases. V was pared by 1 base and J by 7 bases, with 3 bases of the junction left unmatched. The length of the CDR3 is 13 residues. The germline V gene encodes CDR1 LNHDA and CDR2 SQIVND (reference sequence). The chain's CDR3 is CASSIGQGSGYTF. In DNA form, the CDR3 reads TGTGCCAGTAGTATAGGACAGGGCTCTGGCTACACCTTC.

This chain uses TRBV5-1 with TRBJ2-1; 8 positions match TRBD2. This CDR3 is built from 13 residues. V lost 6 bases, J lost 7 bases, and 6 bases stayed unmatched. Germline-derived CDR1 and CDR2 are SGHRS and YFSETQ. CDR3: CASISGRGNEQFF. CDR3 DNA sequence: TGCGCCAGCATAAGCGGGAGAGGGAATGAGCAGTTCTTC.

This sequence joins TRBV9 and TRBJ2-5; the D gene is possibly TRBD2 (6 bases). Germline V CDR1 and CDR2: SGDLS, YYNGEE. With 0 bases removed from V and 5 bases from J, the gap between germline ends came to 14 bases. The CDR3 has 15 residues. In nucleotides, the CDR3 is TGTGCCAGCAGCGTAGCTGGGGGGATCCGGGAGACCCAGTACTTC. Its translation: CASSVAGGIRETQYF.

In regard to this clone: The junction and the germline gene differ at one end; a read error may be behind it. This chain connects TRBV7-9 to TRBJ2-7; D is possibly TRBD2 (6 bases). This CDR3 comprises 19 residues. Germline CDR1 and CDR2: SEHNR and FQNEAQ (reference sequence). The CDR3 loop is CSSSFFGQPGLAVSYEQYF. DNA for the CDR3: TGTTCCAGCAGCTTTTTCGGACAACCGGGACTGGCGGTCTCCTACGAGCAGTACTTC.

The gene calls are TRBV15 and TRBJ2-7; D unclear. This CDR3 has 15 residues. Trimming stripped 0 bases from V and 0 bases from J, with 9 bases between. The germline gives CDR1 LNHNV, CDR2 YYDKDF (reference sequence). CDR3 sequence reads: CATSRDPGFSYEQYF. In DNA form, the CDR3 reads TGTGCCACCAGCAGAGATCCTGGCTTCTCCTACGAGCAGTACTTC.

Only one count was recorded for this clone. The rearrangement joins TRBV28 to TRBJ2-3; D might be TRBD1 (7 bases). CDR1 and CDR2 (germline): MDHEN, SYDVKM. Trimming stripped 8 bases from V and 0 bases from J, with 15 bases between. The CDR3 covers 15 residues. The CDR3, as DNA: TGTGCCAGCTCCCAGGGGGGTTTTAGCACAGATACGCAGTATTTT. Residues: CASSQGGFSTDTQYF.

The V and J genes are TRBV27 and TRBJ1-5; TRBD1 might be the D (5 bases). This CDR3 contains 14 residues. Deletions cut 5 bases from V and 3 bases from J, with 11 bases between. Germline assignment: CDR1 MNHEY and CDR2 SMNVEV (reference sequence). The CDR3 sequence: CASSLTVPNQPQHF. The CDR3 nucleotides are TGTGCCAGCAGTCTGACAGTTCCCAATCAGCCCCAGCATTTT.

This clone was recorded once. CDR3 sequence: CASSPPAGTGDRGYTF. The CDR3 DNA is TGTGCCAGCAGCCCCCCCGCCGGGACAGGGGATCGTGGCTACACCTTC. The rearrangement links TRBV7-9 to TRBJ1-2; TRBD1 aligns across 10 bases. Germline V gene sequence: CDR1 SEHNR, CDR2 FQNEAQ (reference sequence). The trim removed 5 bases at V and 7 bases at J, leaving 13 bases unmatched. This CDR3 is built from 16 residues.

The genes are TRBV19 and TRBJ1-1; D not certain. CDR3 length: 16 residues. Trimming took off 0 bases at V and 0 bases at J, with 11 bases between the two ends. Germline CDR1 LNHDA, CDR2 SQIVND (reference sequence). The CDR3 DNA sequence: TGTGCCAGTAGTATAGATCCGGCGGCAATGAACACTGAAGCTTTCTTT. Its translation: CASSIDPAAMNTEAFF.

The gene calls are TRBV5-1 and TRBJ2-7; weak D call: TRBD2 (6 bases). The CDR3 extends over 13 amino acids. V was shortened by 2 bases and J by 2 bases, with 8 bases between the two germline ends. Germline V gene lookup returns CDR1 SGHRS and CDR2 YFSETQ. The CDR3 loop reads CASSFREPYEQYF. CDR3 nucleotides: TGCGCCAGCAGCTTTCGGGAGCCCTACGAGCAGTACTTC.

This clone has just a few counts. DNA of the CDR3: TGCGCCAGCAGCCAAGATCCGTCTAGCGGGGGGGGGCTCTACAATGAGCAGTTCTTC. This sequence encodes CASSQDPSSGGGLYNEQFF. This rearrangement joins TRBV4-1 to TRBJ2-1; 12 bases map to TRBD2. J gave up 3 bases and V 0 bases, and 9 bases lay outside the gene matches. This CDR3 has 19 residues. CDR1 is MGHRA and CDR2 is YSYEKL in the germline V gene.

The chain is built from TRBV5-1 and TRBJ1-1; D may be TRBD1 (5 bases). CDR3 length equals 15 residues. The ends were cut back, 3 bases at V and 1 base at J, with 13 bases in the middle. CDR1 is SGHRS and CDR2 is YFSETQ in the germline V gene. The CDR3 spells CASSSGGTANTEAFF. CDR3 bases: TGCGCCAGCAGCTCCGGAGGGACGGCGAACACTGAAGCTTTCTTT.

V usage is TRBV11-3 and J usage is TRBJ2-5, with TRBD1 matching 8 bases. The CDR3 extends over 12 amino acids. Germline lookup yields CDR1 SGHNT and CDR2 YENEEA. The V and J ends lost 6 bases and 5 bases, in that order; junction bases with no gene match: 2. The CDR3, as DNA: TGTGCCAGCAGTCGGGACAGGGAGACCCAGTACTTC. Protein sequence: CASSRDRETQYF. Full variable domain (outside the CDR3, taken from reference TRBV11-3 and TRBJ2-5): EAGVVQSPRYKIIEKKQPVAFWCNPISGHNTLYWYLQNLGQGPELLIRYENEEAVDDSQLPKDRFSAERLKGVDSTLKIQPAELGDSAVYLCASSRDRETQYFGPGTRLLVL.

This clone was seen only a few times. The chain recombines TRBV28 with TRBJ2-5; TRBD2 aligns across 16 bases. Unmatched junction bases numbered 3, after V lost 4 bases and J lost 4 bases. Germline loops: CDR1 MDHEN, CDR2 SYDVKM. This CDR3 has 16 amino acids. The CDR3 bases are TGTGCCAGCAGTTCGGGACTAGCGGGAGGGCCAGAGACCCAGTACTTC. It codes for CASSSGLAGGPETQYF.

V usage is TRBV11-2 and J usage is TRBJ1-1; D unresolved. The ends were cut back, 3 bases at V and 6 bases at J, with 8 bases in the middle. Germline CDR1 and CDR2: SGHAT and FQNNGV. The CDR3 runs to 12 residues. CDR3 DNA sequence: TGTGCCAGCAGCTTTAGCAGAGCTGAAGCTTTCTTT. It is translated as CASSFSRAEAFF.

The chain links TRBV5-4 to TRBJ1-1; 11 bases line up with TRBD1. Losses at the gene ends were 4 bases for V and 0 bases for J; bases not matched to a gene: 8. The CDR3 length is 17 residues. CDR1 is SGHNT, CDR2 YYREEE, per germline (reference sequence). This chain's CDR3 is CASSPTPGQGVNTEAFF. The CDR3 nucleotides read TGTGCCAGCAGCCCAACACCGGGACAGGGGGTGAACACTGAAGCTTTCTTT.

CDR3 DNA sequence: TGTGCCAGCAGCCACCGACAGGTCTTCTATAGCAATCAGCCCCAGCATTTT. It is translated as CASSHRQVFYSNQPQHF. The chain has TRBV7-9 and TRBJ1-5, with D possibly being TRBD1 (6 bases). V was shortened by 5 bases and J by 0 bases, with 17 bases between the two germline ends. The CDR3 length is 17 residues. Germline values: CDR1 SEHNR, CDR2 FQNEAQ (reference sequence). The full variable domain, in which reference TRBV7-9 and TRBJ1-5 provide the parts outside the CDR3, is DTGVSQNPRHKITKRGQNVTFRCDPISEHNRLYWYRQTLGQGPEFLTYFQNEAQLEKSRLLSDRFSAERPKGSFSTLEIQRTEQGDSAMYLCASSHRQVFYSNQPQHFGDGTRLSIL.